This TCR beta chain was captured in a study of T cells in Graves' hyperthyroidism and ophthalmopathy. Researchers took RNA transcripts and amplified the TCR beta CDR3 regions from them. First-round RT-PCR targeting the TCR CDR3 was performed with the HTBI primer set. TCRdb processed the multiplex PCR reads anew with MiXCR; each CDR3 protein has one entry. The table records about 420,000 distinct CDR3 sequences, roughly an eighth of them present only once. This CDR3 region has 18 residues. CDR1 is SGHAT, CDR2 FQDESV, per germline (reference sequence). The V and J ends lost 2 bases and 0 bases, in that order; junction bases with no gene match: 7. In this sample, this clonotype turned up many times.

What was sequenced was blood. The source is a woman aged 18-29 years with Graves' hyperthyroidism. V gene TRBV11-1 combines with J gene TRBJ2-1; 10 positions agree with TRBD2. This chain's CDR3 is CASSLITTSGISYNEQFF. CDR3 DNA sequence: TGTGCCAGCAGCTTAATTACTACTAGCGGGATCTCCTACAATGAGCAGTTCTTC.